This T cell receptor beta chain was sequenced for a study of cytomegalovirus exposure and HLA in healthy donors. Findings and caveats of the study: Highest at DRB1 and lowest at HLA-C, TCR association rates differed among HLA loci in a later analysis.

A remark on this clone: The antigen is not known.

Primers for the PCR totalled 60 Vbeta and 13 Jbeta. Clones were sequenced by immunoSEQ multiplex PCR, and TCRdb holds only the in-frame ones, with some missing. The sample carries about 160,000 clones, roughly four fifths recorded once. The CDR3 spans 15 residues. Trimming removed 3 bases at V and 4 bases at J, with 16 bases between. CDR1 is LNHDA, CDR2 SQIVND, per germline (reference sequence). The J gene is TRBJ2-7, the V gene TRBV19; a possible D gene is TRBD2 (5 bases). Sequenced sample: PBMCs. The receptor comes from a man in his fifties or sixties in good health and CMV-seropositive. This CDR3 is CASSIERASPYEQYF. Here the CDR3 DNA reads TGTGCCAGTAGTATTGAGAGGGCAAGCCCGTACGAGCAGTACTTC.